This T cell receptor (beta chain) was documented in a study of cytomegalovirus exposure and HLA in healthy donors. For the study at large: Of over 300 genotyped donors, roughly 80% clustered with self-reported Caucasian donors. Study results and limitations: The presence/absence work took it that sequencing depth was about the same across donors. Later on, an analysis found that several of the most significant clusters appeared to be linked to common viral pathogens, which included parvovirus B19.

A word on this clone: Its antigen is not known.

Vbeta (60) and Jbeta (13) primers were used in the PCR. Data came from immunoSEQ multiplex PCR; TCRdb stores just in-frame clones and leaves some out. The sample gives about 95,000 clones, approximately 80% of which show up once; roughly 4.3% is in the top ten. The CDR3 runs to 13 residues. CDR1 is SGHRS and CDR2 is YFSETQ in the germline V gene. V was pared by 1 base and J by 6 bases, with 11 bases between. The TCR sequence derives from a woman aged 35 to 49 in good health and CMV-seropositive. V gene TRBV5-1 combines with J gene TRBJ2-7, with D perhaps matching TRBD1 (7 bases). Sequenced input: PBMCs. The CDR3, as DNA: TGCGCCAGCAGCTTGAGGCAGGGGGGCGAGCAGTACTTC. It yields the protein CASSLRQGGEQYF.